This T cell receptor beta chain was retrieved from a study of CD8 T cells in ankylosing spondylitis. V lost 6 bases and J lost 6, with 12 bases in between. The CDR3 totals 12 residues. TCRdb itself ran the 5' RACE reads through MiXCR, one entry per CDR3 protein. The table has under 300,000 distinct CDR3 sequences, over 8.5% seen once. The specimen was blood, either unsorted or a sorted T cell fraction (not recorded which). The chain carries TRBV12-3 or TRBV12-4 and TRBJ2-7; no clear D gene. The origin of this receptor is a male donor with ankylosing spondylitis or in good health (not recorded which). CDR3 amino acids: CASRTGITEQYF. CDR3 nucleotides: TGTGCCAGCAGAACCGGAATCACCGAGCAGTACTTC.